The clone carrying this T cell receptor beta chain was observed a single time. Antigen specificity is unknown. The source of the sample is a study of T cell responses to AZD1222 COVID-19 vaccine. Study results and limitations: Donors were largely white British and mainly female; clonal diversity was possibly underestimated. Nearly half of spike-specific TCRs reportedly target variant regions that are unmutated in the B.1.351 and B.1.1.7 variants.

The data were produced by immunoSEQ multiplex PCR, yet TCRdb's version contains in-frame clones alone and is incomplete. The sample shows fewer than 130,000 clones, roughly 90% of them seen only once. This sequence was found in an adult in good health. Here the sequenced sample was peripheral blood, taken on day 0 of AZD1222 vaccination.

In DNA form, the CDR3 reads TGTGCCAGCAGCCTTCAGGGCTATGGCTACACCTTC. Amino acids: CASSLQGYGYTF. The chain couples TRBV7-2 to TRBJ1-2; tentatively, D is TRBD1 (5 bases). The length of the CDR3 is 12 residues. Per the germline V gene, CDR1 is SGHTA and CDR2 is FQGNSA. V was cut by 5 bases and J by 4 bases, with 8 bases left in between.